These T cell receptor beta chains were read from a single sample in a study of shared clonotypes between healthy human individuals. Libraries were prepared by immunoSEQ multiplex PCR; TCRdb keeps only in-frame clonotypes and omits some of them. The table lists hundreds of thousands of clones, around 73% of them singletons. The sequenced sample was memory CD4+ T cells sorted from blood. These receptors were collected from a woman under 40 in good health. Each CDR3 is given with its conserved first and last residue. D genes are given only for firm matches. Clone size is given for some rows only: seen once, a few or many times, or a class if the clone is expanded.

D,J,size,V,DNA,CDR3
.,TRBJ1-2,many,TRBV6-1,TGTGCCAGCAGTGAAGCGCAGGGAGGCTATGGCTACACCTTC,CASSEAQGGYGYTF
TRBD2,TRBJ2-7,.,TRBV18,TGTGCCAGCTCACCAGGAAGGGCGGGAGCGGAGCAGTACTTC,CASSPGRAGAEQYF
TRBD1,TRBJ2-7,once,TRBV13,TGTGCCAGCAGCACCGCCGGGACAGGGGGCTGGGCGCAGTACTTC,CASSTAGTGGWAQYF
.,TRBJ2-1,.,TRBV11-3,TGTGCCAGCAGTCCTAGCGTCTCCTACAATGAGCAGTTCTTC,CASSPSVSYNEQFF
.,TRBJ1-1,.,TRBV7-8,TGTGCCAGCAGCCCGTCCATCATGAACACTGAAGCTTTCTTT,CASSPSIMNTEAFF
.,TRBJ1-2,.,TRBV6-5,TGTGCCAGCACCAACGCGCCCCCCGTAGACTATGGCTACACCTTC,CASTNAPPVDYGYTF
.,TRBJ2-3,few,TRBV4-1,TGCGCCAGCAGCCAAGATAGGGGGAGGGCCGATAGCACAGATACGCAGTATTTT,CASSQDRGRADSTDTQYF
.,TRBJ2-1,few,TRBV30,TGTGCCTGGAGGGGGGGACTCAACAATGAGCAGTTCTTC,CAWRGGLNNEQFF
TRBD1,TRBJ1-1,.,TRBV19,TGTGCCAGTAGTATAGACCCTCCGGGACAGGGGGGCTCGAACACTGAAGCTTTCTTT,CASSIDPPGQGGSNTEAFF
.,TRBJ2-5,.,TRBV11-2,TGTGCCAGCAGCTTAGAGCGGGGACGGGAGACCCAGTACTTC,CASSLERGRETQYF
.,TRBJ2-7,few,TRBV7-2,TGTGCCAGCAGCTCCAATAGGGGGTCCTACGAGCAGTACTTC,CASSSNRGSYEQYF
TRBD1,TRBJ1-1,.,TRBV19,TGTGCCAGTAGTACCCGACAGGGGGCGAACACTGAAGCTTTCTTT,CASSTRQGANTEAFF
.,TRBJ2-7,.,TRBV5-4,TGTGCCAGCAGCTTGGGGGTCGGCGGCGAGCAGTACTTC,CASSLGVGGEQYF
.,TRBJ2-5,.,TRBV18,TGTGCCAGCTCACCGCCAGGCCCTTGGGCCCAGTACTTC,CASSPPGPWAQYF
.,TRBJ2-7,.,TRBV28,TGTGCCAGCAGTTCACCCTACGAGCAGTACTTC,CASSSPYEQYF
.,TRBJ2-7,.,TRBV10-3,TGTGCCAGCAGTTTCCGGGACATCGCCGAGCAGTACTTC,CASSFRDIAEQYF